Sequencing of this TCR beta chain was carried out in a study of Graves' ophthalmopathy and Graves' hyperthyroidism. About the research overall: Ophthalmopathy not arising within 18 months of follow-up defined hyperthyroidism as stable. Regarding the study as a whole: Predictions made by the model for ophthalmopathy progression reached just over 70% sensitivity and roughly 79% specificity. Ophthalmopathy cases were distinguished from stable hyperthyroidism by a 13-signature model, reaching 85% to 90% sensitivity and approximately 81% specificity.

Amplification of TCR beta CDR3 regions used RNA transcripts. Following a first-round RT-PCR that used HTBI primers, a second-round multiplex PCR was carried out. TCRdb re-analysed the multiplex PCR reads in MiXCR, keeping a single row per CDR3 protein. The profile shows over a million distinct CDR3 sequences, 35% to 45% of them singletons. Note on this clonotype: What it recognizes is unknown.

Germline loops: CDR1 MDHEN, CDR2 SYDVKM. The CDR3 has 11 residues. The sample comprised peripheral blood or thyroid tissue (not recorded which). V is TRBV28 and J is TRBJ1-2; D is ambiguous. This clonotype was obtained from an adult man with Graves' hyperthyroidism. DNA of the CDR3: TGTGTCACCCGGATGAACTATGGCTACACCTTC. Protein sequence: CVTRMNYGYTF.